The T cell receptor (beta chain) described here comes from a study of blood T cell repertoires in COVID-19. The assay was immunoSEQ multiplex PCR, and TCRdb's table has in-frame clones only and misses some. The sample holds 150,000 or so clones, roughly nine tenths seen once. From germline, CDR1 is LGHDT and CDR2 YNNKEL (reference sequence). The CDR3 totals 13 residues. Trimming removed 4 bases from V and 13 bases from J; junction bases left unmatched: 9. This clonotype was sampled from a woman aged 65 to 85 with acute or convalescent COVID-19. The material sequenced was peripheral blood. This chain links TRBV3-1 (or the pseudogene TRBV3-2) with TRBJ2-1; 8 nucleotides align to TRBD2. The CDR3 DNA is TGTGCCAGCAGCCCCCCGGGACTAGTATTACAGTTCTTC. Translated, it gives CASSPPGLVLQFF.